This T cell receptor (beta chain) originates from a study of shared clonotypes between healthy human individuals. As for the study in general: Three plates each covered CD4 naive and memory; CD8 naive two, CD8 memory one.

Sequencing was performed with immunoSEQ multiplex PCR; in TCRdb, only in-frame clones are kept and a portion is missing. The sample holds hundreds of thousands of clones, around 72% seen once. Among the donors, all were Caucasian adults who lived in Nashville, Tennessee. Study-wide results and limits: Generally, naive subsets came out with larger estimated richness than memory subsets.

To note about this clone: No antigen is known for it.

Sample: memory CD4+ T cells sorted from blood. Subset described: CD45RA-negative fraction. The clonotype comes from a woman younger than 45 in good health.

The CDR3 DNA sequence: TGCGCCAGCAGACGGGACAGAGGGTTTGAAAAACTGTTTTTT. This translates into CASRRDRGFEKLFF. J is TRBJ1-4 and V is TRBV5-1, with TRBD1 matching over 7 bases. CDR3 length: 14 residues. The germline gives CDR1 SGHRS, CDR2 YFSETQ. Trimming at V came to 5 bases and at J to 7 bases, leaving 8 bases not matched to a gene.